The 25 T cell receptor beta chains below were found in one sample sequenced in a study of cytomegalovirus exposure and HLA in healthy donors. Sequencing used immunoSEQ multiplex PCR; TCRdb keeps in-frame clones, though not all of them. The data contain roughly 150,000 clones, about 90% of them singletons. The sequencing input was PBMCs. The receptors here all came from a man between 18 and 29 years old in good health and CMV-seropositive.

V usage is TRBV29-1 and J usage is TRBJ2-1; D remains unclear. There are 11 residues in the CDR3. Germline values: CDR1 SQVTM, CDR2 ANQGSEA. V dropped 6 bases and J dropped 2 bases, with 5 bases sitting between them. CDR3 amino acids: CSVDTYNEQFF. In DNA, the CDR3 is TGCAGCGTAGACACCTACAATGAGCAGTTCTTC.

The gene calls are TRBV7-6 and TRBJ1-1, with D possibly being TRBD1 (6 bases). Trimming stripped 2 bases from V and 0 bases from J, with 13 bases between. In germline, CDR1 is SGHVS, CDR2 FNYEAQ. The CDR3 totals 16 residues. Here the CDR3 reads CASSLPKTGMNTEAFF. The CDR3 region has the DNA TGTGCCAGCAGCTTACCGAAGACAGGCATGAACACTGAAGCTTTCTTT.

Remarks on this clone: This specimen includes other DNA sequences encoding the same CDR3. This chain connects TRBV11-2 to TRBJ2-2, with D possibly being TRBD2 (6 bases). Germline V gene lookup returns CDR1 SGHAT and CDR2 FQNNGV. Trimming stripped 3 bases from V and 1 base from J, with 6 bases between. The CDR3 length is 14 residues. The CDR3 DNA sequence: TGTGCCAGCAGCTTTAGCGGGAACACCGGGGAGCTGTTTTTT. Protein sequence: CASSFSGNTGELFF.

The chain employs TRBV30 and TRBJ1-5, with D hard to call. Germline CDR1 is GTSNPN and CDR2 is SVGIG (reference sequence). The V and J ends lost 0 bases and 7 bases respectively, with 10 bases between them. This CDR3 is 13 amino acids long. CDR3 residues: CAWSVNTQQPQHF. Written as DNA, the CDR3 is TGTGCCTGGAGTGTAAACACACAGCAGCCCCAGCATTTT.

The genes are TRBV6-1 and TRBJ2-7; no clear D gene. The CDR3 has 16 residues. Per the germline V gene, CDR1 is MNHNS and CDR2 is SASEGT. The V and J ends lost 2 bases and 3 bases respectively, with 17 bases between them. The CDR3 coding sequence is TGTGCCAGCAGTGAACCTTCGCTTACCAGGATCTACGAGCAGTACTTC. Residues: CASSEPSLTRIYEQYF.

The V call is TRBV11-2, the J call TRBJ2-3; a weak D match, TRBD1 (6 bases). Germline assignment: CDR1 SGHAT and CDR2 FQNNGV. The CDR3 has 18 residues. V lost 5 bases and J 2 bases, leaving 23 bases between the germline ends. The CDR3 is CASSPTVGAVRLTDTQYF. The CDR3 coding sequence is TGTGCCAGCAGCCCCACGGTGGGGGCGGTTAGGCTCACAGATACGCAGTATTTT.

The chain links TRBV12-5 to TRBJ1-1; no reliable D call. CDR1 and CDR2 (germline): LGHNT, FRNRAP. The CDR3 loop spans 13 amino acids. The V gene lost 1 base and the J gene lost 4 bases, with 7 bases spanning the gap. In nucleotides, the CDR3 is TGTGCTAGTGGTTTGGGGGGAGCCACTGAAGCTTTCTTT. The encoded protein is CASGLGGATEAFF.

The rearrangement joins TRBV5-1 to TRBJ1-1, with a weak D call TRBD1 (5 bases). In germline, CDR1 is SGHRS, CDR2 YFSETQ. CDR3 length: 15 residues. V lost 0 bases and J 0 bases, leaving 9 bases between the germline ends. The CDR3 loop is CASSLGGRVNTEAFF. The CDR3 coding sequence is TGCGCCAGCAGCTTGGGTGGCAGGGTGAACACTGAAGCTTTCTTT.

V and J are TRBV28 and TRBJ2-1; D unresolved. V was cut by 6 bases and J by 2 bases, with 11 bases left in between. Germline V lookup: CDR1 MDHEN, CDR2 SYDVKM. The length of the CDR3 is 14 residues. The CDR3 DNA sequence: TGTGCCAGCAGGTTGAGTAGCCCCTACAATGAGCAGTTCTTC. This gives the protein CASRLSSPYNEQFF.

CDR3 sequence: CASSTQGGTGNTIYF. The CDR3, as DNA: TGTGCCAGCAGTACCCAGGGGGGAACTGGAAACACCATATATTTT. The V gene is TRBV2, the J gene TRBJ1-3; TRBD1 matches at 7 bases. Trimming took 5 bases from V and 2 from J; bases not matched to a gene: 6. The CDR3 covers 15 residues. Per the germline V gene, CDR1 is SNHLY and CDR2 is FYNNEI.

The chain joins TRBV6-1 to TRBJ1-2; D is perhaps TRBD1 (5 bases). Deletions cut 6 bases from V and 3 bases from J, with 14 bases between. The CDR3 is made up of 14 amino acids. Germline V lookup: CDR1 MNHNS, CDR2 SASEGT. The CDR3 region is CASSVQGLDYGYTF. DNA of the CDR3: TGTGCCAGCAGCGTTCAGGGCCTTGACTATGGCTACACCTTC.

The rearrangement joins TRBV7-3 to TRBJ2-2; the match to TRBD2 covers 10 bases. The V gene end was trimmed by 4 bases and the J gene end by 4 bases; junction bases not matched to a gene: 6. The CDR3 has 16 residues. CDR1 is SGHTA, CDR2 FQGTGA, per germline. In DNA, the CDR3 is TGTGCCAGCAGCTCGAGCGGGAGGGGACGCACCGGGGAGCTGTTTTTT. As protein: CASSSSGRGRTGELFF.

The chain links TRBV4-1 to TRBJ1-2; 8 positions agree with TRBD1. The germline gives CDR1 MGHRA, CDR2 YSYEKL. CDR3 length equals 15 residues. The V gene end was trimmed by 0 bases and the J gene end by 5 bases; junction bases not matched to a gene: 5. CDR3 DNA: TGCGCCAGCAGCCAAGAAGCACAGGGGGGGTATGGCTACACCTTC. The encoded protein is CASSQEAQGGYGYTF.

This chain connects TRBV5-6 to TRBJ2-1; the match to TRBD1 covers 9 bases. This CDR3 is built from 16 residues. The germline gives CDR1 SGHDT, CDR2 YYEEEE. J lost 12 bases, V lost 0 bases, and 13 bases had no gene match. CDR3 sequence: CASSLGLGQGIATQFF. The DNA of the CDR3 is TGTGCCAGCAGCTTGGGATTGGGACAGGGCATAGCCACGCAGTTCTTC.

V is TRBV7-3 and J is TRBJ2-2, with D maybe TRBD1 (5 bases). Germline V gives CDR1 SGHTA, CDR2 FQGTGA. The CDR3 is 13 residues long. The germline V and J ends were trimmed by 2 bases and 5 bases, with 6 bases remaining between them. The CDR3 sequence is CASSLQGTGELFF. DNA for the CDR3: TGTGCCAGCAGCTTACAGGGTACCGGGGAGCTGTTTTTT. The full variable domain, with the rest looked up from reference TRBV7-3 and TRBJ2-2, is GAGVSQTPSNKVTEKGKYVELRCDPISGHTALYWYRQSLGQGPEFLIYFQGTGAADDSGLPNDRFFAVRPEGSVSTLKIQRTERGDSAVYLCASSLQGTGELFFGEGSRLTVL.

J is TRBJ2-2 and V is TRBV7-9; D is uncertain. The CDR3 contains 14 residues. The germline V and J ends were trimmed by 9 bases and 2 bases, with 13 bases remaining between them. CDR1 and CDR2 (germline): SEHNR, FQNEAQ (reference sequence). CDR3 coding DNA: TGTGCCAGGGCCGACTCTGGCAACACCGGGGAGCTGTTTTTT. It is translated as CARADSGNTGELFF. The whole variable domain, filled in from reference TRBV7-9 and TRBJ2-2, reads DTGVSQNPRHKITKRGQNVTFRCDPISEHNRLYWYRQTLGQGPEFLTYFQNEAQLEKSRLLSDRFSAERPKGSFSTLEIQRTEQGDSAMYLCARADSGNTGELFFGEGSRLTVL.

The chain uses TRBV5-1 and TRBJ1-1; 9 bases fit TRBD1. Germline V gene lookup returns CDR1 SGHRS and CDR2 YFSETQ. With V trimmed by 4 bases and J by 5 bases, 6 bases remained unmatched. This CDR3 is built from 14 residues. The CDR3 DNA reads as TGCGCCAGCAGCAAACAGGGGGCAGGTACTGAAGCTTTCTTT. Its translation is CASSKQGAGTEAFF.

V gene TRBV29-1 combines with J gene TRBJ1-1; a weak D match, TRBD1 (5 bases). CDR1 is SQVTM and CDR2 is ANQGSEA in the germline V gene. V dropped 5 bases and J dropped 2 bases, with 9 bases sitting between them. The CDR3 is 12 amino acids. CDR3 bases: TGCAGCGTTATGACAGTTAACACTGAAGCTTTCTTT. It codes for CSVMTVNTEAFF.

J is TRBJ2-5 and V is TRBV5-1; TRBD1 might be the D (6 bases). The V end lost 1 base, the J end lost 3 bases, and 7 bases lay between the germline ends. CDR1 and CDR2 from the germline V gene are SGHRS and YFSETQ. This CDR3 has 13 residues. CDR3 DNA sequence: TGCGCCAGCAGCTTGACAGGGAAAGAGACCCAGTACTTC. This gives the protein CASSLTGKETQYF.

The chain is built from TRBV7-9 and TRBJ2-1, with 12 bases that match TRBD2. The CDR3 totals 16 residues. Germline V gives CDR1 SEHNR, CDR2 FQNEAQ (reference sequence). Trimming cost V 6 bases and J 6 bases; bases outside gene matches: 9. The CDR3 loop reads CASRRRLAGEGNEQFF. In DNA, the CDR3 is TGTGCCAGCAGGCGAAGACTAGCGGGAGAGGGCAATGAGCAGTTCTTC. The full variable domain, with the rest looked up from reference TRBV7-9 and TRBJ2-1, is DTGVSQNPRHKITKRGQNVTFRCDPISEHNRLYWYRQTLGQGPEFLTYFQNEAQLEKSRLLSDRFSAERPKGSFSTLEIQRTEQGDSAMYLCASRRRLAGEGNEQFFGPGTRLTVL.

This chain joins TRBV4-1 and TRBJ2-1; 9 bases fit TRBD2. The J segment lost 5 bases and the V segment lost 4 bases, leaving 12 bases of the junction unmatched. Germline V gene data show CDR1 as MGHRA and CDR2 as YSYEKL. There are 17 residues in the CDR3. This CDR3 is CASSPWPAGGDNNEQFF. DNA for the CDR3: TGCGCCAGCAGCCCCTGGCCGGCGGGAGGGGATAACAATGAGCAGTTCTTC.

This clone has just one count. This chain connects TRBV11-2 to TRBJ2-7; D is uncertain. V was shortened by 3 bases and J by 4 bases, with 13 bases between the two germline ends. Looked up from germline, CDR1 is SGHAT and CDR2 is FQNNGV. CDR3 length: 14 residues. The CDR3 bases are TGTGCCAGCAGCTTCGACCGGGTCTTTTACGAGCAGTACTTC. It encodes CASSFDRVFYEQYF.

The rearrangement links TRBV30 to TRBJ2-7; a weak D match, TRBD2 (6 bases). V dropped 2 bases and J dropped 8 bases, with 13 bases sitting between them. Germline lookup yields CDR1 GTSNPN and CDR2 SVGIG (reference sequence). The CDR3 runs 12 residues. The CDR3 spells CAWSNAGLQQYF. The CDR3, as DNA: TGTGCCTGGAGTAACGCGGGACTCCAGCAGTACTTC.

The CDR3 loop is CASSQDVAGGFNEQFF. CDR3 nucleotides: TGCGCCAGCAGCCAAGATGTAGCGGGAGGATTCAATGAGCAGTTCTTC. This chain links TRBV4-1 with TRBJ2-1; 10 nucleotides agree with TRBD2. The J segment lost 6 bases and the V segment lost 0 bases, leaving 5 bases of the junction unmatched. Per the germline V gene, CDR1 is MGHRA and CDR2 is YSYEKL. The CDR3 has 16 residues.

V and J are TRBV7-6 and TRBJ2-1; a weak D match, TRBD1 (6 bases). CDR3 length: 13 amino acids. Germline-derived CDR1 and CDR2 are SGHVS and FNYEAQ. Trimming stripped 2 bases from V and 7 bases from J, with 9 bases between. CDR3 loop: CASSLTGMNEQFF. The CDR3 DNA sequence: TGTGCCAGCAGCTTAACAGGGATGAATGAGCAGTTCTTC.